A single sample is the source of the 26 T cell receptor beta chains below, sequenced in a study of CD8+ T cells in alopecia areata. Treatment specified: oral pan-JAK inhibitor, 5-10 mg twice daily. It was from alopecia areata patients that lesional scalp punch biopsies and peripheral blood were collected. Sequencing relied on a cDNA template that was reverse transcribed from extracted RNA. The table came from immunoSEQ multiplex PCR; TCRdb's copy has only in-frame clones and leaves some out. The sample lists almost 5,500 clones, about 65% occurring once. The sample in question was skin, obtained at week 24, from a patient treated with tofacitinib. The receptors were sampled from a human donor with alopecia areata.

The chain joins TRBV6-6 to TRBJ2-1; TRBD2 agrees at 10 bases. Germline V lookup: CDR1 MNHNY, CDR2 SVGAGI (reference sequence). V lost 8 bases to trimming and J lost 8 bases; unmatched junction nucleotides: 9. The length of the CDR3 is 14 residues. The CDR3 here is CASFERGGRHEQFF. The CDR3 nucleotides read TGTGCCAGCTTTGAGCGGGGGGGCCGCCATGAGCAGTTCTTC.

The chain links TRBV6-1 to TRBJ2-1; D ambiguous. V was clipped by 6 bases and J by 4 bases, with 4 bases between them. CDR3 length equals 11 residues. Germline values: CDR1 MNHNS, CDR2 SASEGT. The DNA for the CDR3 is TGTGCCAGCAGGAAATACAATGAGCAGTTCTTC. Its translation is CASRKYNEQFF.

This clone occurred a few times. The chain combines TRBV30 with TRBJ1-1; weak D call: TRBD1 (6 bases). Germline CDR1 is GTSNPN and CDR2 is SVGIG (reference sequence). V was cut by 5 bases and J by 5 bases, with 15 bases left in between. The CDR3 runs to 13 residues. The CDR3 DNA sequence: TGTGCCTGGCGCGTGGGGGGGCGGACTGAAGCTTTCTTT. Translated: CAWRVGGRTEAFF.

This clone was detected a few times. This chain links TRBV5-1 with TRBJ2-5, with D hard to call. The CDR3 is 14 residues long. Trimming took off 3 bases at V and 1 base at J, with 10 bases between the two ends. CDR1 and CDR2 (germline): SGHRS, YFSETQ. In DNA, the CDR3 is TGCGCCAGCAGCTGGGCTCGCGGCCAAGAGACCCAGTACTTC. Its translation: CASSWARGQETQYF. Supplemented by reference TRBV5-1 and TRBJ2-5, the full variable domain reads KAGVTQTPRYLIKTRGQQVTLSCSPISGHRSVSWYQQTPGQGLQFLFEYFSETQRNKGNFPGRFSGRQFSNSRSEMNVSTLELGDSALYLCASSWARGQETQYFGPGTRLLVL.

The CDR3: CAWSVPGQGAGNTIYF. Here the CDR3 DNA reads TGTGCCTGGAGTGTACCGGGGCAGGGGGCCGGAAACACCATATATTTT. V gene TRBV30 combines with J gene TRBJ1-3, with TRBD1 identical over 8 bases. The CDR3 runs to 16 residues. Germline V gives CDR1 GTSNPN, CDR2 SVGIG (reference sequence). V was pared by 0 bases and J by 4 bases, with 8 bases of the junction left unmatched.

V gene TRBV7-9 combines with J gene TRBJ2-2; D possibly matches TRBD1 or TRBD2 (5 bases each). The CDR3 has 12 residues. CDR1 is SEHNR and CDR2 is FQNEAQ in the germline V gene (reference sequence). Trimming removed 5 bases from V and 4 bases from J, with 5 bases in between. CDR3 sequence (DNA): TGTGCCAGCAGCGGGGGCACCGGGGAGCTGTTTTTT. It is translated as CASSGGTGELFF.

The chain has TRBV6-1 and TRBJ2-5, with TRBD1 as a possible D gene (6 bases). The CDR3 consists of 15 residues. V was clipped by 6 bases and J by 0 bases, with 14 bases between them. Germline V lookup: CDR1 MNHNS, CDR2 SASEGT. The CDR3 spells CASREDSRYQETQYF. CDR3 coding DNA: TGTGCCAGCAGAGAGGACAGCCGTTACCAAGAGACCCAGTACTTC.

V gene TRBV4-1 combines with J gene TRBJ1-2; D is perhaps TRBD1 (5 bases). V was pared by 0 bases and J by 2 bases, with 7 bases between. This CDR3 comprises 14 residues. The germline CDR1 and CDR2 sequences are MGHRA and YSYEKL. CDR3 region: CASSQETANYGYTF. CDR3 DNA sequence: TGCGCCAGCAGCCAAGAGACAGCGAACTATGGCTACACCTTC.

This clone has more than one count but fewer than ten. Written as DNA, the CDR3 is TGTGCCATCAGTGAGGTGGGACTAGCGGTCGACAATGAGCAGTTCTTC. Its protein is CAISEVGLAVDNEQFF. This chain links TRBV10-3 with TRBJ2-1, with 11 bases identical to TRBD2. Trimming at V came to 2 bases and at J to 5 bases, leaving 5 bases not matched to a gene. CDR3 size: 16 residues. Looked up from germline, CDR1 is ENHRY and CDR2 is SYGVKD.

The chain carries TRBV29-1 and TRBJ1-2; 11 bases line up with TRBD1. Germline CDR1 and CDR2: SQVTM and ANQGSEA. J was trimmed by 1 base and V by 6 bases; bases with no gene match: 13. The CDR3 covers 17 residues. The CDR3 loop reads CSVVNRDRGELNYGYTF. The CDR3, as DNA: TGCAGCGTCGTTAACCGGGACAGGGGGGAACTTAACTATGGCTACACCTTC. Variable domain in full (rest from reference TRBV29-1 and TRBJ1-2): SAVISQKPSRDICQRGTSLTIQCQVDSQVTMMFWYRQQPGQSLTLIATANQGSEATYESGFVIDKFPISRPNLTFSTLTVSNMSPEDSSIYLCSVVNRDRGELNYGYTFGSGTRLTVV.

The chain recombines TRBV7-8 with TRBJ2-2, with a possible D match to TRBD2 (6 bases). Germline-derived CDR1 and CDR2 are SGHVS and FQNEAQ. Deletions cut 4 bases from V and 0 bases from J, with 12 bases between. The CDR3 is made up of 16 amino acids. CDR3: CASSSQGGANTGELFF. The CDR3 DNA reads TGTGCCAGCAGCTCTCAGGGCGGGGCGAACACCGGGGAGCTGTTTTTT.

The chain carries TRBV5-4 and TRBJ1-2; 9 bases agree with TRBD1. The CDR3 spans 15 residues. Germline assignment: CDR1 SGHNT and CDR2 YYREEE (reference sequence). Losses at the gene ends were 0 bases for V and 7 bases for J; bases not matched to a gene: 7. The CDR3 coding sequence is TGTGCCAGCAGCTTGGCCGGGACAGGGACCCGTGGCTACACCTTC. Its protein product is CASSLAGTGTRGYTF.

The chain links TRBV18 to TRBJ2-6; 10 bases are shared with TRBD1. The CDR3 contains 19 residues. Germline values: CDR1 KGHSH, CDR2 LQKENI. J gave up 1 base and V 6 bases, and 12 bases lay outside the gene matches. Written as DNA, the CDR3 is TGTGCCAGCTCCCAATCGGTGACAGGGGGCCTGTCTGGGGCCAACGTCCTGACTTTC. Its translation: CASSQSVTGGLSGANVLTF.

The chain has TRBV4-2 and TRBJ2-1, with D possibly matching TRBD2 (6 bases). V lost 1 base and J 2 bases, leaving 12 bases between the germline ends. The germline V gene encodes CDR1 LGHNA and CDR2 YNFKEQ. This CDR3 has 16 residues. CDR3 coding DNA: TGTGCCAGCAGCCAAGTGGTCGGGGGACCCTACAATGAGCAGTTCTTC. Its translation is CASSQVVGGPYNEQFF.

The genes are TRBV9 and TRBJ2-3; 8 bases match TRBD1. The length of the CDR3 is 15 residues. V trimming: 3 bases; J trimming: 3 bases; junction bases outside the gene matches: 6. Per germline, CDR1 SGDLS and CDR2 YYNGEE. CDR3 protein: CASSDQGAGTDTQYF. CDR3 in DNA: TGTGCCAGCAGCGATCAGGGGGCGGGGACAGATACGCAGTATTTT.

This clone was observed a handful of times. The V gene is TRBV5-1, the J gene TRBJ2-1, with 11 nucleotides matching TRBD2. Germline lookup yields CDR1 SGHRS and CDR2 YFSETQ. The CDR3 runs to 16 residues. J was trimmed by 4 bases and V by 2 bases; bases with no gene match: 5. In DNA, the CDR3 is TGCGCCAGCAGCTTCCGGACTAGCGGGTCATACAATGAGCAGTTCTTC. Protein: CASSFRTSGSYNEQFF.

V gene TRBV14 combines with J gene TRBJ2-1, with 7 bases aligning to TRBD1. The germline gives CDR1 SGHDN, CDR2 FVKESK. The trim removed 0 bases at V and 4 bases at J, leaving 6 bases unmatched. This CDR3 comprises 16 residues. DNA for the CDR3: TGTGCCAGCAGCCAAGATAGAGGGGGCAATTACAATGAGCAGTTCTTC. Translated: CASSQDRGGNYNEQFF.

The chain employs TRBV27 and TRBJ2-7, with TRBD1 as a possible D gene (6 bases). The V end lost 0 bases, the J end lost 3 bases, and 12 bases lay between the germline ends. Germline assignment: CDR1 MNHEY and CDR2 SMNVEV (reference sequence). This CDR3 comprises 15 residues. The DNA of the CDR3 is TGTGCCAGCAGTTTATCGTGGACAGCAGACTACGAGCAGTACTTC. It is translated as CASSLSWTADYEQYF.

The rearrangement joins TRBV6-5 to TRBJ2-2; D gene unclear. Deletions cut 6 bases from V and 0 bases from J, with 11 bases between. This CDR3 is built from 15 residues. Germline V lookup: CDR1 MNHEY, CDR2 SVGAGI. CDR3 protein: CASRKTDSNTGELFF. CDR3 nucleotides: TGTGCCAGCAGGAAAACGGATTCGAACACCGGGGAGCTGTTTTTT.

The rearrangement links TRBV30 to TRBJ1-1, with D unresolved. V lost 4 bases to trimming and J lost 2 bases, with 11 bases between them. The CDR3 loop spans 13 amino acids. Per germline, CDR1 GTSNPN and CDR2 SVGIG (reference sequence). The chain's CDR3 is CAWNAGLNTEAFF. CDR3 DNA sequence: TGTGCCTGGAACGCAGGTTTAAACACTGAAGCTTTCTTT.

The rearrangement links TRBV29-1 to TRBJ2-7, with 7 bases fitting TRBD1. Looked up from germline, CDR1 is SQVTM and CDR2 is ANQGSEA. After removal of 1 base from V and 7 bases from J, the junction contained 4 bases not matched to a gene. The CDR3 sequence is 12 residues long. The CDR3 is CSVEVTGKEQYF. Written as DNA, the CDR3 is TGCAGCGTTGAAGTGACAGGGAAAGAGCAGTACTTC.

In its sample, this clone was seen a few times. This chain uses TRBV5-8 with TRBJ2-3, with D hard to call. The CDR3 covers 12 residues. V lost 2 bases and J lost 9, with 10 bases in between. Germline V lookup: CDR1 SGHTS, CDR2 YDEGEE. The CDR3 reads CASSFEQNTQYF. In DNA, the CDR3 is TGTGCCAGCAGCTTTGAACAGAACACGCAGTATTTT.

The V and J genes are TRBV18 and TRBJ1-1; D gene ambiguous. Trimming removed 1 base from V and 3 bases from J, with 6 bases in between. This CDR3 is 13 amino acids long. Germline assignment: CDR1 KGHSH and CDR2 LQKENI. CDR3 sequence (DNA): TGTGCCAGCTCACCACGGGCATACACTGAAGCTTTCTTT. This translates into CASSPRAYTEAFF.

This clone was seen a few times. The J gene is TRBJ2-2, the V gene TRBV6-5; 8 positions match TRBD1. This CDR3 contains 14 residues. The germline CDR1 and CDR2 sequences are MNHEY and SVGAGI. After removal of 5 bases from V and 7 bases from J, the junction contained 6 bases not matched to a gene. CDR3 loop: CASSNQGAVGELFF. The CDR3 DNA is TGTGCCAGCAGTAATCAGGGGGCTGTCGGGGAGCTGTTTTTT.

The chain has TRBV7-9 and TRBJ2-5, with 8 bases identical to TRBD2. CDR3 length: 13 amino acids. Per the germline V gene, CDR1 is SEHNR and CDR2 is FQNEAQ (reference sequence). The V and J ends lost 6 bases and 2 bases, in that order; junction bases with no gene match: 2. CDR3 sequence: CASSIAGQETQYF. CDR3 bases: TGTGCCAGCAGTATAGCGGGGCAAGAGACCCAGTACTTC.

This chain connects TRBV7-2 to TRBJ1-5; tentatively, D is TRBD1 (6 bases). This CDR3 contains 15 residues. CDR1 and CDR2 (germline): SGHTA, FQGNSA. V was shortened by 5 bases and J by 3 bases, with 14 bases between the two germline ends. The CDR3 nucleotides are TGTGCCAGCAGCATTGCAGGGGCGCTCAATCAGCCCCAGCATTTT. Protein: CASSIAGALNQPQHF.